Shown below are 7 T cell receptor beta chains from a single sample sequenced in a study of CD8+CD57+ T cells in acquired aplastic anemia. By flow cytometry, patients selected for sequencing had shown an expansion of CD8+CD57+ cells. Genomic DNA, serving as template, underwent TCR beta VDJ and CDR3 profiling. MiXCR, applied by TCRdb to the reads, yields one record per CDR3 protein. Of hundreds of thousands of distinct CDR3 sequences listed, 50% to 65% were seen once; the top ten hold under 1.5%. Sequencing input: sorted CD4+, CD8+, or CD8+CD57+ T cells (not recorded which) from PBMCs. The receptors stem from a human donor with aplastic anemia.

V is TRBV2 and J is TRBJ1-4; D ambiguous. Germline CDR1 and CDR2: SNHLY and FYNNEI. The CDR3 runs 14 residues. V lost 1 base and J 5 bases, leaving 8 bases between the germline ends. This CDR3 is CASSEGLANEKLFF. Written as DNA, the CDR3 is TGTGCCAGCAGTGAAGGACTAGCGAATGAAAAACTGTTTTTT.

V and J are TRBV20-1 and TRBJ1-1; D is undetermined. V gave up 3 bases and J gave up 11 bases, with 7 bases separating them. The CDR3 is made up of 9 amino acids. From germline, CDR1 is DFQATT and CDR2 SNEGSKA (reference sequence). The CDR3 reads CSASGSAFF. DNA for the CDR3: TGCAGTGCTAGTGGATCGGCTTTCTTT.

On this clonotype itself: Since no conserved phenylalanine or tryptophan closes the CDR3, a read error is the likely cause. The chain has TRBV24-1 and TRBJ2-2, with 7 bases fitting TRBD1. CDR1 KGHDR and CDR2 SFDVKD come from the germline V gene. The CDR3 runs 18 residues. J was trimmed by 3 bases and V by 6 bases; bases with no gene match: 15. DNA of the CDR3: TGTGCCACCAGTTATTATCAGGGGGTACCAAGGGACACCGGGGAGCTGTTTTTG. Protein: CATSYYQGVPRDTGELFL.

The rearrangement uses TRBV20-1 and TRBJ1-5; no reliable D call. CDR3 size: 12 residues. The germline V and J ends were trimmed by 4 bases and 7 bases, with 11 bases remaining between them. From germline, CDR1 is DFQATT and CDR2 SNEGSKA (reference sequence). DNA of the CDR3: TGCAGTGCTAAGGGTCCGGGGCAGCCCCAGCATTTT. It is translated as CSAKGPGQPQHF.

This chain joins TRBV10-2 and TRBJ2-1, with a possible D match to TRBD2 (6 bases). The CDR3 extends over 16 amino acids. V lost 2 bases, J lost 3 bases, and 14 bases lay in between. CDR1 is WSHSY and CDR2 is SAAADI in the germline V gene. CDR3 coding DNA: TGCGCCAGCAGTGAGGTTGAGGCGGGAAGCTACAATGAGCAGTTCTTC. This encodes CASSEVEAGSYNEQFF.

V and J are TRBV9 and TRBJ1-4, with a possible D match to TRBD1 (6 bases). The CDR3 sequence is 14 residues long. V was cut by 0 bases and J by 10 bases, with 13 bases left in between. The germline V gene has CDR1 SGDLS and CDR2 YYNGEE. The CDR3: CASSVGGGQGKLFF. CDR3 bases: TGTGCCAGCAGCGTAGGTGGGGGGCAGGGAAAACTGTTTTTT.

Remarks on this clonotype: The germline gene is not matched at one end of the junction; a read error may be the cause. The chain uses TRBV20-1 and TRBJ2-7; perhaps TRBD1 as D (5 bases). In germline, CDR1 is DFQATT, CDR2 SNEGSKA (reference sequence). CDR3 size: 12 residues. CDR3 residues: CSASQGSYEQNF. The CDR3 region has the DNA TGCAGTGCTTCTCAGGGCTCCTACGAGCAGAACTTC.